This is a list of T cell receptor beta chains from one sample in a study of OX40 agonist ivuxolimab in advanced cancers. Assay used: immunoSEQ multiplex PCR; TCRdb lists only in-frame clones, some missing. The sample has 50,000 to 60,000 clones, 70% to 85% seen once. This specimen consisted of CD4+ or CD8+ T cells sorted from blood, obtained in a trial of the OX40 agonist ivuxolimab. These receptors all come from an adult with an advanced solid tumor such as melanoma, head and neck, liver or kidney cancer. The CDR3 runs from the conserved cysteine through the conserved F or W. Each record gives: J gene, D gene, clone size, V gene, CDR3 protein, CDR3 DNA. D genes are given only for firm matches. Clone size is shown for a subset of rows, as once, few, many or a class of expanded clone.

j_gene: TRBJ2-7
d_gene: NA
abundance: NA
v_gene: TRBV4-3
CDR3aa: CASSQGVGTYEQYF
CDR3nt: TGCGCCAGCAGCCAAGGGGTAGGGACCTACGAGCAGTACTTC

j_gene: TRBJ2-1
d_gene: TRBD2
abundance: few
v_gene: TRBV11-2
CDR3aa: CASSLRGSGGSYNEQFF
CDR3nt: TGTGCCAGCAGCTTAAGGGGTAGCGGGGGGTCCTACAATGAGCAGTTCTTC

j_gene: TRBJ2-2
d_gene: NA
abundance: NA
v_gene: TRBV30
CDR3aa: CAWKAEFTNTGELFF
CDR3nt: TGTGCCTGGAAGGCCGAATTCACGAACACCGGGGAGCTGTTTTTT

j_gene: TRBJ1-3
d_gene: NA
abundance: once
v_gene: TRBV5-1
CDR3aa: CASSLAAGLTGNTIYF
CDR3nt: TGCGCCAGCAGCTTGGCCGCAGGATTAACTGGAAACACCATATATTTT

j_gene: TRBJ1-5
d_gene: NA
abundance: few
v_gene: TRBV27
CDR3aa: CASARVGVSNQPQHF
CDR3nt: TGTGCCAGCGCCCGGGTCGGGGTAAGCAATCAGCCCCAGCATTTT

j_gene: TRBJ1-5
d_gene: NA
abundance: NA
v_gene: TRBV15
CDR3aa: CATSREWGGNQPQHF
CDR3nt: TGTGCCACCAGCAGAGAATGGGGGGGCAATCAGCCCCAGCATTTT

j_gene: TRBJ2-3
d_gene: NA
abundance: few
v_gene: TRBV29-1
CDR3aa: CSVEGIGTQYF
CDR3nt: TGCAGCGTTGAAGGAATAGGTACGCAGTATTTT

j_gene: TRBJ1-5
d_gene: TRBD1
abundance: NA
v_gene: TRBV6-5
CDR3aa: CASSPDRGRNQPQHF
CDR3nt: TGTGCCAGCAGCCCCGACAGGGGGCGGAATCAGCCCCAGCATTTT

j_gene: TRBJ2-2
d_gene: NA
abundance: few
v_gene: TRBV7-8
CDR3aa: CASSFTGELFF
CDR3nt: TGTGCCAGCAGCTTCACCGGGGAGCTGTTTTTT

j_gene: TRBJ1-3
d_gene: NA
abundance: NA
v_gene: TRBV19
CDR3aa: CASIGDSFSSGNTIYF
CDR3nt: TGTGCCAGTATCGGGGACTCGTTCAGCTCTGGAAACACCATATATTTT

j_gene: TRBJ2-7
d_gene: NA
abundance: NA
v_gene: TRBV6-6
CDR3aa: CASGGEGGSRGQYF
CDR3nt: TGTGCCAGCGGGGGAGAGGGAGGTTCGAGGGGACAGTACTTC

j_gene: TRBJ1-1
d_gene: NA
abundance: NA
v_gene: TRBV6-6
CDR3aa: CASSYSPQAGTEAFF
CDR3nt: TGTGCCAGCAGTTACTCACCCCAAGCGGGCACTGAAGCTTTCTTT

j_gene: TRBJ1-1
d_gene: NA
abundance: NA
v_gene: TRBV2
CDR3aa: CASLLRRSDTEAFF
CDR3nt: TGTGCCAGCTTACTCAGGCGTAGTGACACTGAAGCTTTCTTT

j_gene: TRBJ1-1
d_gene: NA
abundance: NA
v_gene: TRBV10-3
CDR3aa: CAIRTARGGTEAFF
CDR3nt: TGTGCCATCAGAACCGCGAGGGGAGGAACTGAAGCTTTCTTT

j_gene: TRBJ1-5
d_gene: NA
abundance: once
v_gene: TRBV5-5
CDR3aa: CASSLTDYSNQPQHF
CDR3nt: TGTGCCAGCAGCTTGACGGATTATAGCAATCAGCCCCAGCATTTT

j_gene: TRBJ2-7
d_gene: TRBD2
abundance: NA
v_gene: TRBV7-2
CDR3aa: CASSLGTSGSLSSYEQYF
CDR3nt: TGTGCCAGCAGCCTTGGGACTAGCGGGAGCCTCAGCTCCTACGAGCAGTACTTC

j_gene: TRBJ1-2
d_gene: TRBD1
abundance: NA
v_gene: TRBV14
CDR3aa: CASSRTGTGYGYTF
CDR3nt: TGTGCCAGCAGCCGGACAGGAACGGGATATGGCTACACCTTC

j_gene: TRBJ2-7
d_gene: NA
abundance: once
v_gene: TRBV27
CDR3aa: CASSLGRVGYEQYF
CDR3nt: TGTGCCAGCAGTTTAGGCAGGGTTGGCTACGAGCAGTACTTC

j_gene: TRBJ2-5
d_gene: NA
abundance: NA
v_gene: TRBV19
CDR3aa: CASSPRGGEETQYF
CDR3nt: TGTGCCAGTAGTCCCAGGGGGGGGGAAGAGACCCAGTACTTC

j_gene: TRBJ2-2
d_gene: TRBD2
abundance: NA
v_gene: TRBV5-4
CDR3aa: CASKAGVNTGELFF
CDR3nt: TGTGCCAGCAAAGCGGGGGTGAACACCGGGGAGCTGTTTTTT

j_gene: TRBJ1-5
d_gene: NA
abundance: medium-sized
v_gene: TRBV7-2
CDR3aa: CASSLWGEQPQHF
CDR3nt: TGTGCCAGCAGCTTATGGGGGGAACAGCCCCAGCATTTT

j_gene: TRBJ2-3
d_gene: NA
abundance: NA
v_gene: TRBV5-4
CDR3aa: CASSFQATATDTQYF
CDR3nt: TGTGCCAGCAGCTTCCAGGCCACTGCCACAGATACGCAGTATTTT

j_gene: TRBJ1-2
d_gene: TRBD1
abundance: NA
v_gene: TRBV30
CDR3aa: CAWSVQGNNGYTF
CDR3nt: TGTGCCTGGAGTGTACAGGGGAACAATGGCTACACCTTC

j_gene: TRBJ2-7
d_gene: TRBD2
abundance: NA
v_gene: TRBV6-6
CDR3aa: CASSAPSGRAGEQYF
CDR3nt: TGTGCCAGCAGCGCCCCTAGCGGGAGGGCAGGGGAGCAGTACTTC

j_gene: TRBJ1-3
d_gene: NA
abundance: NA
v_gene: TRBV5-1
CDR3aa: CASSPGRTGAGNTIYF
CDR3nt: TGCGCCAGCAGCCCCGGCAGGACGGGGGCTGGAAACACCATATATTTT

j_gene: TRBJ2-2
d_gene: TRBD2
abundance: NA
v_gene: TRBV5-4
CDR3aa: CASSLRTSGNPGELFF
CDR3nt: TGTGCCAGCAGCCTACGGACTAGCGGGAATCCCGGGGAGCTGTTTTTT

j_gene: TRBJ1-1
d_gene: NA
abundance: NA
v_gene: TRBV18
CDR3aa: CASSPAHTEAFF
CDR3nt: TGTGCCAGCTCACCTGCGCACACTGAAGCTTTCTTT

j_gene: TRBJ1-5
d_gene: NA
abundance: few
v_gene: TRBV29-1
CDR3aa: CSFVGGGNQPQHF
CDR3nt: TGCAGTTTTGTAGGGGGGGGGAATCAGCCCCAGCATTTT

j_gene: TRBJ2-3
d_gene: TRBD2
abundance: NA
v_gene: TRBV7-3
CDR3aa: CASSFSGGADTQYF
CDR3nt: TGTGCCAGCAGCTTTAGCGGGGGGGCCGATACGCAGTATTTT

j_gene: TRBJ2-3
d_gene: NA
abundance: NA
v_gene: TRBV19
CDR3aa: CASSRLGSTDTQYF
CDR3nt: TGTGCCAGTAGTAGGCTAGGTAGCACAGATACGCAGTATTTT

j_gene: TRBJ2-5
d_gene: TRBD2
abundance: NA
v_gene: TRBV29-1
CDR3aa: CSVGASGASRETQYF
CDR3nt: TGCAGCGTTGGGGCTAGCGGGGCCTCGCGGGAGACCCAGTACTTC

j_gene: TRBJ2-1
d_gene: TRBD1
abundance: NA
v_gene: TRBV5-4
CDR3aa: CASSLDRGQPYNEQFF
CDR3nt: TGTGCCAGCAGCTTGGACAGGGGGCAACCCTACAATGAGCAGTTCTTC

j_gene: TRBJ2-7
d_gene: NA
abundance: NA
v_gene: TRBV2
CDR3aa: CASRPGKYEQYF
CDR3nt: TGTGCCAGCCGGCCAGGGAAATACGAGCAGTACTTC

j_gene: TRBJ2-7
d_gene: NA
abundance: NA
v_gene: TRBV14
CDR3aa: CASSQGYYEQYF
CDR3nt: TGTGCCAGCAGCCAGGGCTACTACGAGCAGTACTTC

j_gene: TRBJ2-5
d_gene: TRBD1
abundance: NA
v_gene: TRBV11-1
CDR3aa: CASSADRVETQYF
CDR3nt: TGTGCCAGCAGCGCCGACAGGGTAGAGACCCAGTACTTC

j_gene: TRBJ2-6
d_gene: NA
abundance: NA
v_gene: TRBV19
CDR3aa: CASSAQHHSSGANVLTF
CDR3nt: TGTGCCAGTAGTGCTCAGCACCATAGCTCTGGGGCCAACGTCCTGACTTTC

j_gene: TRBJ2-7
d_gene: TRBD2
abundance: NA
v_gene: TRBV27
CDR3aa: CASSTGTTAREQYF
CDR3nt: TGTGCCAGCAGCACCGGGACTACAGCTCGCGAGCAGTACTTC

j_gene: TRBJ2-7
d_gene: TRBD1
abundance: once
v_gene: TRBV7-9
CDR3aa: CASSTQGTVNSEQYF
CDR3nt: TGTGCCAGCAGCACTCAAGGGACAGTGAACTCCGAGCAGTACTTC

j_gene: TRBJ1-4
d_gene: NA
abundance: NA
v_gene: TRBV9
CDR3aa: CASSVGGREKLFF
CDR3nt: TGTGCCAGCAGCGTAGGGGGGAGAGAAAAACTGTTTTTT

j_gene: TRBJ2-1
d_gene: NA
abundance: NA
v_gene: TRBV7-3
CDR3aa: CASSPVGRSSYNEQFF
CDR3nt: TGTGCCAGCAGCCCGGTCGGCAGGAGCTCCTACAATGAGCAGTTCTTC

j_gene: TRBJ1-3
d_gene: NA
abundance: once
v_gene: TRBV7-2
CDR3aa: CASSLDASSGNTIYF
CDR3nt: TGTGCCAGCAGCTTAGATGCCAGCTCTGGAAACACCATATATTTT

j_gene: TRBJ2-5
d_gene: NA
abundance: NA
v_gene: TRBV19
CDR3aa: CASSLGETQYF
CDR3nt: TGTGCCAGTAGCTTGGGGGAGACCCAGTACTTC

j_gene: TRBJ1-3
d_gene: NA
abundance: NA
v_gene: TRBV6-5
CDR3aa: CASSPLPVPGNTIYF
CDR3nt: TGTGCCAGCAGTCCATTGCCGGTCCCTGGAAACACCATATATTTT

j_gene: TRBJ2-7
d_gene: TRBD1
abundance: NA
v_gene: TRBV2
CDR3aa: CASMRDRGAGEQYF
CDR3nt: TGTGCCAGCATGAGGGACAGGGGGGCGGGGGAGCAGTACTTC

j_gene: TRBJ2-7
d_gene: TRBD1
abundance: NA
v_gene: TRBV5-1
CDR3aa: CASSKDRNEQYF
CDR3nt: TGCGCCAGCAGCAAGGACAGGAACGAGCAGTACTTC

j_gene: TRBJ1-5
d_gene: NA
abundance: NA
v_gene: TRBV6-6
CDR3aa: CASSPGVQPQHF
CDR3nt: TGTGCCAGCAGTCCAGGGGTTCAGCCCCAGCATTTT

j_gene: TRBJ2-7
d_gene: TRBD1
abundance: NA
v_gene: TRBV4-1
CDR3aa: CASSQAPRQGAREQYF
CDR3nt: TGCGCCAGCAGCCAAGCCCCTCGCCAGGGGGCAAGGGAGCAGTACTTC

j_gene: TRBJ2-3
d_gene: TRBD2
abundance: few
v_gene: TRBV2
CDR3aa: CASSEWGTSTDTQYF
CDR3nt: TGTGCCAGCAGTGAATGGGGGACTAGTACAGATACGCAGTATTTT

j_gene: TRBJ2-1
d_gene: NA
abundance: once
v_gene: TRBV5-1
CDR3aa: CASMASANTYNEQFF
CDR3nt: TGCGCCAGCATGGCTAGCGCGAACACCTACAATGAGCAGTTCTTC

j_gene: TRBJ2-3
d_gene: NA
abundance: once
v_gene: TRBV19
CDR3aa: CASKRRGPGLGTTDTQYF
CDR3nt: TGTGCCAGTAAACGCAGGGGCCCGGGTTTGGGCACCACAGATACGCAGTATTTT

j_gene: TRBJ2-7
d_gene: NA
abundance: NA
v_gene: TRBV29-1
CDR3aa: CSARQSLGPYEQYF
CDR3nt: TGCAGCGCAAGACAGAGCCTCGGGCCCTACGAGCAGTACTTC

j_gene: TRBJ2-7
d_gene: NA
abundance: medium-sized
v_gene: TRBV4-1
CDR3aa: CASSQAPYRTPEQYF
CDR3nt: TGCGCCAGCAGCCAAGCTCCATATCGCACCCCCGAGCAGTACTTC

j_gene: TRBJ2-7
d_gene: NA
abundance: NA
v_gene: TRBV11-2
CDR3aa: CASSLGQDPGQYF
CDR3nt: TGTGCCAGCAGCTTAGGGCAGGATCCCGGGCAGTACTTC

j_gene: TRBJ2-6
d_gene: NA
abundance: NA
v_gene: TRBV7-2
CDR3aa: CASSLRGANVLTF
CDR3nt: TGTGCCAGCAGCTTAAGAGGGGCCAACGTCCTGACTTTC

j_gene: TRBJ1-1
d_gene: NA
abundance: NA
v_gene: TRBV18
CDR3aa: CASSPGAGWNTEAFF
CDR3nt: TGTGCCAGCTCACCGGGGGCAGGGTGGAACACTGAAGCTTTCTTT

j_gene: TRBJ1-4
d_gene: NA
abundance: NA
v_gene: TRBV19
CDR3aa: CASSIAGDNEKLFF
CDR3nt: TGTGCCAGTAGTATAGCTGGGGATAATGAAAAACTGTTTTTT

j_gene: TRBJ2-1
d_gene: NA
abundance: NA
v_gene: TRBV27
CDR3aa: CASSSLTGSSYNEQFF
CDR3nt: TGTGCCAGCAGTTCCCTCACAGGGAGCTCCTACAATGAGCAGTTCTTC

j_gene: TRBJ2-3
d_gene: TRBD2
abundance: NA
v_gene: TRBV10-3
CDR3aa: CAISGGRGAGTDTQYF
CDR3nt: TGTGCCATCAGCGGAGGGCGGGGGGCTGGCACAGATACGCAGTATTTT

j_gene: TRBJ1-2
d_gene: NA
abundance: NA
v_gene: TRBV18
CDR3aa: CASSPDSNYGYTF
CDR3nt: TGTGCCAGCTCACCGGACAGCAACTATGGCTACACCTTC